This T cell receptor beta chain was captured in a study of blood T cell repertoires in COVID-19. Study-level information: The origin of the acute and convalescent COVID-19 samples was the United States, Italy and Spain. The cDNA or gDNA used as material had been derived from T cells, B-cell-depleted T cells, or PBMCs.

In the study's own analysis: Estimation of nucleated cell counts was performed using reference gene primer amplification. Some clones are missing from TCRdb's copy, which holds only in-frame ones; the method was immunoSEQ multiplex PCR. V, J and clone size are taken as reported in that table, and D and trimming were inferred from the DNA itself. The data hold 150,000 to 200,000 clones, with roughly 84% observed a single time. Sequencing was done on a sample of peripheral blood. This TCR came from a young man with active or convalescent COVID-19.

This CDR3 is CASSGLGSGGATGTGELFF. CDR3 DNA: TGCGCCAGCAGCGGGCTTGGAAGCGGGGGGGCGACTGGCACCGGGGAGCTGTTTTTT. The chain carries TRBV5-1 and TRBJ2-2; the match to TRBD2 covers 10 bases. The CDR3 loop spans 19 amino acids. The trim removed 4 bases at V and 4 bases at J, leaving 16 bases unmatched. Per the germline V gene, CDR1 is SGHRS and CDR2 is YFSETQ.